This is a list of T cell receptor beta chains from one sample in a study of CD8 T cells in Susac syndrome. TCRdb called the immunoSEQ multiplex PCR reads again in MiXCR, with one record for every CDR3 protein. The sample yields about 100,000 distinct CDR3 sequences, over 85% seen once. Sequenced input: CD8+ T cells from PBMCs. Source of these receptors: a human donor in good health. CDR3s include the opening cysteine and the closing phenylalanine or tryptophan. The order of the fields is J gene, D gene, clone size, V gene, CDR3 protein, CDR3 DNA. A D gene is named only where the DNA matches it firmly. Clone size is stated in some rows and not others, as once, few, many or a class when expanded.

TRBJ1-5 - - TRBV6-5 CASSIGDNQPQHF TGTGCCAGCAGCATCGGGGACAATCAGCCCCAGCATTTT
TRBJ2-7 - - TRBV4-1 CASSQGFQGQAYEQYF TGCGCCAGCAGCCAAGGTTTCCAGGGTCAGGCCTACGAGCAGTACTTC
TRBJ2-7 TRBD1 - TRBV4-2 CASGQGVYEQYF TGTGCCAGCGGACAGGGTGTCTACGAGCAGTACTTC
TRBJ2-5 - - TRBV7-9 CASRRGQETQYF TGTGCCAGCAGAAGGGGTCAAGAGACCCAGTACTTC
TRBJ2-1 - - TRBV14 CASSLRRGGDEQFF TGTGCCAGCAGCCTAAGGAGGGGTGGGGATGAGCAGTTCTTC
TRBJ2-1 TRBD2 - TRBV2 CASSYRGVVYNEQFF TGTGCCAGCAGTTATCGGGGGGTAGTCTACAATGAGCAGTTCTTC
TRBJ1-1 - - TRBV20-1 CSAGTPNTEAFF TGCAGTGCTGGGACACCTAACACTGAAGCTTTCTTT
TRBJ2-3 - - TRBV20-1 CSATSAVTTDTQYF TGCAGTGCTACTTCAGCGGTGACCACAGATACGCAGTATTTT
TRBJ1-2 - - TRBV7-6 CASSLARVYGYTF TGTGCCAGCAGCTTAGCCAGGGTCTATGGCTACACCTTC
TRBJ2-7 TRBD2 - TRBV9 CASSPPSGVSDEQYF TGTGCCAGCAGCCCCCCTAGCGGGGTGTCGGACGAGCAGTACTTC
TRBJ1-5 - - TRBV9 CASSTWDGPQPQHF TGTGCCAGCAGCACATGGGACGGACCTCAGCCCCAGCATTTT
TRBJ1-2 TRBD1 - TRBV6-1 CASSEARGPYGYTF TGTGCCAGCAGTGAAGCCAGGGGGCCCTATGGCTACACCTTC
TRBJ2-1 TRBD2 - TRBV30 CAWSVGLGAYNEQFF TGTGCCTGGAGTGTAGGACTAGGTGCCTACAATGAGCAGTTCTTC
TRBJ2-7 - once TRBV6-6 CASSYSGDEQYF TGTGCCAGCAGTTACTCGGGGGACGAGCAGTACTTC
TRBJ2-1 TRBD2 once TRBV18 CASSPPGLAESYNEQFF TGTGCCAGCTCACCCCCGGGGCTAGCGGAATCCTACAATGAGCAGTTCTTC
TRBJ2-1 - - TRBV4-1 CASSRAGPSLYNEQFF TGCGCCAGCAGCCGAGCGGGCCCATCACTATACAATGAGCAGTTCTTC
TRBJ2-1 TRBD2 - TRBV29-1 CSVESLGLAGASRRSYNEQFF TGCAGCGTTGAATCTTTGGGACTAGCGGGGGCCTCGAGGCGGTCCTACAATGAGCAGTTCTTC
TRBJ1-5 - - TRBV3-1 CASSWDPYGQPQHF TGTGCCAGCAGTTGGGACCCTTACGGTCAGCCCCAGCATTTT
TRBJ2-5 - - TRBV4-1 CASSQVAPQETQYF TGCGCCAGCAGCCAAGTAGCCCCGCAAGAGACCCAGTACTTC
TRBJ2-5 - - TRBV20-1 CSARGSVPLEDPTIQETQYF TGCAGTGCTAGAGGCTCTGTGCCCCTGGAAGACCCCACGATCCAAGAGACCCAGTACTTC
TRBJ2-5 TRBD1 - TRBV7-9 CASSSTGVQETQYF TGTGCCAGCAGCTCGACAGGGGTTCAAGAGACCCAGTACTTC
TRBJ2-5 TRBD2 - TRBV4-1 CASREAGGQETQYF TGCGCCAGCAGGGAAGCGGGGGGGCAGGAGACCCAGTACTTC
TRBJ1-2 TRBD1 - TRBV6-1 CASSGTGGYTF TGTGCCAGCAGCGGGACAGGAGGCTACACCTTC
TRBJ2-7 TRBD1 - TRBV7-6 CASSLGTGGAYEQYF TGTGCCAGCAGCCTTGGGACAGGAGGCGCTTACGAGCAGTACTTC
TRBJ2-7 TRBD1 - TRBV5-1 CASSLGTVGGEQYF TGCGCCAGCAGCCTAGGGACAGTAGGAGGCGAGCAGTACTTC
TRBJ1-1 - - TRBV7-6 CASHEGENTEAFF TGTGCAAGCCACGAAGGGGAGAACACTGAAGCTTTCTTT
TRBJ1-1 - - TRBV7-8 CASSILLGQLNTEAFF TGTGCCAGCAGCATCCTTTTAGGGCAATTGAACACTGAAGCTTTCTTT
TRBJ2-1 TRBD1 - TRBV9 CASGIPGQGSSSSYNEQFF TGTGCCAGCGGAATCCCGGGACAGGGTTCTTCGAGCTCCTACAATGAGCAGTTCTTC
TRBJ2-1 - - TRBV30 CAWRDRSVNEQFF TGTGCCTGGAGGGACAGATCGGTCAATGAGCAGTTCTTC
TRBJ2-2 - - TRBV9 CASSVAGTGHGELFF TGTGCCAGCAGCGTAGCTGGGACGGGACACGGGGAGCTGTTTTTT
TRBJ2-1 TRBD1 - TRBV29-1 CSVDRDRGNEQFF TGCAGCGTTGATAGGGACAGGGGGAATGAGCAGTTCTTC
TRBJ2-7 - - TRBV5-6 CASSPELEPYEQYF TGTGCCAGCAGCCCTGAATTGGAGCCCTACGAGCAGTACTTC
TRBJ2-7 - - TRBV4-2 CASSPVYEQYF TGTGCCAGCAGCCCGGTATACGAGCAGTACTTC
TRBJ2-7 - - TRBV19 CASSIQQGPPYF TGTGCCAGTAGTATCCAGCAGGGCCCTCCATATTTC
TRBJ2-1 - - TRBV5-6 CASSSAREQFF TGTGCCAGCAGCTCGGCTCGGGAGCAGTTCTTC
TRBJ2-3 TRBD2 once TRBV5-6 CASSWSGGATQYF TGTGCCAGCAGCTGGAGCGGGGGGGCTACGCAGTATTTT
TRBJ2-1 - - TRBV5-1 CASSLDSSDEQFF TGCGCCAGCAGCTTGGACTCGTCCGATGAGCAGTTCTTC
TRBJ2-3 - - TRBV9 CASSGREVGDTQYF TGTGCCAGCAGCGGCCGGGAAGTTGGAGATACGCAGTATTTT
TRBJ2-7 - - TRBV6-5 CAWLTEQEYEQYF TGTGCCTGGCTCACCGAACAGGAGTACGAGCAGTACTTC
TRBJ1-2 - - TRBV12-3/TRBV12-4 CATLRTDYGYTF TGTGCCACCCTCCGGACAGACTATGGCTACACCTTC
TRBJ1-5 TRBD1 - TRBV5-6 CASRQGGGNQPQHF TGTGCCAGCCGACAGGGGGGCGGCAATCAGCCCCAGCATTTT
TRBJ2-3 TRBD1 - TRBV15 CATSRGGGIGDTQYF TGTGCCACCAGCAGAGGAGGGGGCATTGGAGATACGCAGTATTTT
TRBJ1-6 - once TRBV13 CASSTGSSPLHF TGTGCCAGCAGCACAGGGTCTTCACCCCTCCACTTT
TRBJ2-7 - - TRBV29-1 CSVGDYEQYF TGCAGCGTCGGGGATTACGAGCAGTACTTC
TRBJ2-7 - - TRBV14 CASSRDMLTSYEQYF TGTGCCAGCAGCAGAGACATGTTGACTTCCTACGAGCAGTACTTC